The present entry profiles one T cell receptor (beta chain) with its context. Its antigen is unknown. The sample originates from a study of Ad26.COV2.S vaccination and SARS-CoV-2 variants. In the study overall: The donor participated in the COV1001 trial, in its Ad26.COV2.S arm. Study-wide results and limits: Vaccine recipients surpassed placebo recipients in spike-specific TCR breadth. There was reportedly substantial breadth in spike-specific CD8+ and CD4+ T cell responses after vaccination.

Profiled with immunoSEQ multiplex PCR; TCRdb holds only in-frame clones, not every one. The sample records 300,000 to 350,000 clones, less than 90% being singletons. The CDR3 has 17 amino acids. V lost 3 bases and J lost 8, with 22 bases in between. CDR1 is LGHNA, CDR2 YSLEER, per germline. Regarding treatment: roughly 20 received Ad26.COV2.S at low or high dose, single or two shots; about five received placebo; per-sample allocation not given. Samples were taken on day 63 after the first vaccine or placebo injection. An Ad26 vector was used to express Wuhan-strain SARS-CoV-2 spike as the vaccine. Material: peripheral blood, obtained in a trial of Ad26.COV2.S vaccine versus placebo. The clonotype originates from a person aged 18-65 years who received the Ad26.COV2.S COVID-19 vaccine or a placebo. The V call is TRBV4-3, the J call TRBJ1-4; maybe TRBD1 (5 bases). The CDR3, as DNA: TGCGCCAGCAGCCACCAATACCCGACGTGGGAGGGGGAAAAACTGTTTTTT. Its translation: CASSHQYPTWEGEKLFF.